This T cell receptor (beta chain) was identified in a study of Ad26.COV2.S vaccination and SARS-CoV-2 variants. The repertoire was sequenced with immunoSEQ multiplex PCR; TCRdb's copy has only in-frame clones and lacks some. The sample carries hundreds of thousands of clones, roughly 90% recorded once. Described treatment: 15 to 20 received Ad26.COV2.S at low or high dose, single or two shots; about 5 received placebo; per-sample allocation not given. Sampling happened 63 days after the first vaccine or placebo injection. The germline V gene has CDR1 GTSNPN and CDR2 SVGIG (reference sequence). Trimming left V 0 bases short and J 7 bases short, with 7 bases between. The CDR3 has 11 amino acids.

The TCR originated in a person aged 18-60 years who received the Ad26.COV2.S COVID-19 vaccine or a placebo. The sample consisted of peripheral blood, taken in a trial of Ad26.COV2.S vaccine versus placebo. This chain links TRBV30 with TRBJ2-7; D gene ambiguous. The CDR3 sequence is CAWSVRMEQYF. In DNA, the CDR3 is TGTGCCTGGAGTGTACGTATGGAGCAGTACTTC.